This T cell receptor beta chain appears in the sequencing data of a study of blood T cells in healthy people across ages. Alongside a J-beta primer mix, a sample-barcoded 5' primer served in a second PCR lasting about 7 to 12 cycles. TCRdb re-called the 5' RACE reads with MiXCR, one entry per CDR3 protein. The profile covers approximately 900,000 distinct CDR3 sequences, with 48% appearing a single time and roughly 13% taken by the ten largest. This clonotype was recorded at least ten times. Trimming removed 6 bases from V and 8 bases from J, with 8 bases in between. The CDR3 consists of 11 residues. Germline V lookup: CDR1 ENHRY, CDR2 SYGVKD.

This sequence joins TRBV10-3 and TRBJ2-1; no definite D call. The sequence came from a man aged 25 to 45 in good health. The sequencing sample was made of blood. The CDR3 nucleotides read TGTGCCATCAGGGGTATCGATGAGCAGTTCTTC. This encodes CAIRGIDEQFF.